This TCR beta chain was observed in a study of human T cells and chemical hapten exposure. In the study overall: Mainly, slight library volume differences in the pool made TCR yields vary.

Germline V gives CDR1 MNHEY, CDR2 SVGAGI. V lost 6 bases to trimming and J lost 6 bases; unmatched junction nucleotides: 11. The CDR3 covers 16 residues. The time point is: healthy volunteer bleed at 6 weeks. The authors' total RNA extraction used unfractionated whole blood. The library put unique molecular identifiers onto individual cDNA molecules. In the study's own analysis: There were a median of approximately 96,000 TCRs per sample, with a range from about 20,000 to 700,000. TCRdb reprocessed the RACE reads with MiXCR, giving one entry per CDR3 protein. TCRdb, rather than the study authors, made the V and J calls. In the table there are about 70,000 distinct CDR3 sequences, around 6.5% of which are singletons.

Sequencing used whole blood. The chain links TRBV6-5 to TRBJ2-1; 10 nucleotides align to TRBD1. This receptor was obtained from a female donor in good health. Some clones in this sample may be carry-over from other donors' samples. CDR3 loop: CASSALRDRGRNEQFF. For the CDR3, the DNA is TGTGCCAGCAGCGCTCTCCGGGACAGGGGACGCAATGAGCAGTTCTTC.